These 19 T cell receptor beta chains were all obtained from the same sample, sequenced in a study of T cell responses to AZD1222 COVID-19 vaccine. Assay used: immunoSEQ multiplex PCR; TCRdb lists only in-frame clones, some missing. The sample lists approximately 120,000 clones, around nine tenths occurring once. Sequences were derived from peripheral blood, sampled on day 0 of AZD1222 vaccination. These receptors came from an adult in good health.

This clone has only one observation. The gene calls are TRBV7-8 and TRBJ2-3; no definite D call. The CDR3 has 11 residues. Trimming removed 3 bases from V and 2 bases from J, with 0 bases in between. Looked up from germline, CDR1 is SGHVS and CDR2 is FQNEAQ. The CDR3: CASSFTDTQYF. CDR3 coding DNA: TGTGCCAGCAGCTTCACAGATACGCAGTATTTT.

This clone was observed a single time. The chain links TRBV2 to TRBJ1-5; D unresolved. Germline V gene lookup returns CDR1 SNHLY and CDR2 FYNNEI. Trimming removed 7 bases from V and 4 bases from J, with 8 bases in between. The CDR3 is made up of 12 amino acids. CDR3: CASTVGNQPQHF. The CDR3 coding sequence is TGTGCCAGCACCGTGGGGAATCAGCCCCAGCATTTT.

This chain connects TRBV9 to TRBJ2-1; 12 positions agree with TRBD2. The trim removed 2 bases at V and 7 bases at J, leaving 4 bases unmatched. Germline loops: CDR1 SGDLS, CDR2 YYNGEE. This CDR3 has 15 residues. CDR3 in amino acids: CASSVTSGGTNEQFF. The DNA of the CDR3 is TGTGCCAGCAGCGTCACTAGCGGGGGGACGAATGAGCAGTTCTTC.

The rearrangement joins TRBV3-1 (or the pseudogene TRBV3-2) to TRBJ2-1; D is perhaps TRBD2 (5 bases). Germline CDR1 reads LGHDT; CDR2 reads YNNKEL (reference sequence). CDR3 size: 16 residues. V was trimmed by 0 bases and J by 6 bases, leaving 15 bases between them. CDR3 DNA: TGTGCCAGCAGCCAAGATTTGTCGGGATTGGGCAATGAGCAGTTCTTC. Translated, it gives CASSQDLSGLGNEQFF.

The table lists this clone with a few counts. The chain carries TRBV27 and TRBJ1-2; D perhaps matches TRBD1 (6 bases). This CDR3 has 16 amino acids. CDR1 and CDR2 from the germline V gene are MNHEY and SMNVEV (reference sequence). V lost 0 bases to trimming and J lost 6 bases, with 17 bases between them. CDR3 nucleotide sequence: TGTGCCAGCAGTTTATCGGCCGGGGGGCGGGGTGATGGCTACACCTTC. Its translation is CASSLSAGGRGDGYTF.

The chain links TRBV27 to TRBJ1-1, with 9 bases aligning to TRBD1. Trimming cost V 5 bases and J 3 bases; bases outside gene matches: 7. The germline V gene has CDR1 MNHEY and CDR2 SMNVEV (reference sequence). The CDR3 has 15 amino acids. The CDR3 region has the DNA TGTGCCAGCAGTCCAAGACAGGGGGGGGACACTGAAGCTTTCTTT. Translated: CASSPRQGGDTEAFF.

CDR3 region: CASSLAKDSLIQETQYF. In DNA, the CDR3 is TGTGCCAGCAGCTTAGCGAAGGATAGCTTAATCCAAGAGACCCAGTACTTC. J is TRBJ2-5 and V is TRBV7-9; D ambiguous. The germline V gene encodes CDR1 SEHNR and CDR2 FQNEAQ (reference sequence). There are 17 residues in the CDR3. The ends were cut back, 0 bases at V and 1 base at J, with 15 bases in the middle.

The chain recombines TRBV6-1 with TRBJ2-7; D unresolved. Trimming stripped 3 bases from V and 0 bases from J, with 6 bases between. CDR1 is MNHNS and CDR2 is SASEGT in the germline V gene. CDR3 length equals 13 residues. The CDR3 sequence is CASSDSASYEQYF. DNA of the CDR3: TGTGCCAGCAGTGATTCGGCCTCCTACGAGCAGTACTTC.

The chain has TRBV18 and TRBJ1-2; the match to TRBD1 covers 8 bases. This CDR3 has 21 amino acids. Germline V lookup: CDR1 KGHSH, CDR2 LQKENI. The J segment lost 0 bases and the V segment lost 1 base, leaving 19 bases of the junction unmatched. DNA for the CDR3: TGTGCCAGCTCACCACTCCGATCCCCCCGACAGGGGAGGATACCTAACTATGGCTACACCTTC. Translation gives CASSPLRSPRQGRIPNYGYTF.

The chain has TRBV5-4 and TRBJ1-3; 8 bases are a match to TRBD1. CDR3 length equals 14 residues. V shed 1 base and J 4 bases; nucleotides not matched to a gene: 1. Per germline, CDR1 SGHNT and CDR2 YYREEE (reference sequence). The CDR3 DNA sequence: TGTGCCAGCAGCTTGTCAGGGGGCGGAAACACCATATATTTT. It encodes CASSLSGGGNTIYF.

The chain recombines TRBV12-5 with TRBJ1-6; D may be TRBD1 (5 bases). The CDR3 spans 13 residues. Trimming pared 11 bases from V and 12 bases from J, leaving 20 bases between. Looked up from germline, CDR1 is LGHNT and CDR2 is FRNRAP. This chain's CDR3 is CAPRRGAGVPLHF. CDR3 bases: TGTGCTCCAAGGCGGGGCGCTGGTGTACCCCTCCACTTT.

In this sample, this clone turned up once. The chain's CDR3 is CASSRSYTDSLHF. CDR3 bases: TGCGCCAGCAGCCGTAGTTACACCGATTCCCTCCACTTT. The chain links TRBV4-1 to TRBJ1-6; no firm D call. Per the germline V gene, CDR1 is MGHRA and CDR2 is YSYEKL. The CDR3 loop spans 13 amino acids. Trimming took off 4 bases at V and 14 bases at J, with 15 bases between the two ends.

This chain connects TRBV2 to TRBJ1-2; D gene unclear. This CDR3 comprises 13 residues. The germline CDR1 and CDR2 sequences are SNHLY and FYNNEI. V shed 0 bases and J shed 7 bases, with 9 bases lying between them. CDR3 loop: CASSEAPFGGYTF. CDR3 DNA sequence: TGTGCCAGCAGTGAAGCCCCCTTTGGTGGCTACACCTTC.

The V gene is TRBV7-2, the J gene TRBJ1-2, with 7 bases matching TRBD1. The CDR3 contains 17 residues. Germline V lookup: CDR1 SGHTA, CDR2 FQGNSA. The ends lost 5 bases at V and 4 bases at J; junction bases unmatched: 16. The CDR3 loop reads CASSQDRPREFAYGYTF. The CDR3 bases are TGTGCCAGCAGCCAGGACAGGCCAAGGGAGTTCGCCTATGGCTACACCTTC.

This clone was picked up a small number of times. The V and J genes are TRBV11-1 and TRBJ1-1; the D gene is possibly TRBD1 (6 bases). Germline CDR1 and CDR2: SGHAT and FQDESV (reference sequence). The CDR3 length is 14 residues. The V and J ends lost 5 bases and 4 bases respectively, with 14 bases between them. The CDR3 nucleotides read TGTGCCAGCAGCCTGCAGGGGTGGGCCACTGAAGCTTTCTTT. Its protein is CASSLQGWATEAFF. The full variable domain, rest sourced from reference TRBV11-1 and TRBJ1-1, is EAEVAQSPRYKITEKSQAVAFWCDPISGHATLYWYRQILGQGPELLVQFQDESVVDDSQLPKDRFSAERLKGVDSTLKIQPAELGDSAMYLCASSLQGWATEAFFGQGTRLTVV.

The CDR3 sequence: CASSVRAADTEAFF. The CDR3 nucleotides are TGTGCCAGCAGCGTCAGGGCAGCGGACACTGAAGCTTTCTTT. The rearrangement uses TRBV9 and TRBJ1-1; maybe TRBD1 (5 bases). Between the trimmed V and J ends, which lost 2 bases and 3 bases, there was a span of 11 bases. The CDR3 covers 14 residues. The V gene's germline CDR1 is SGDLS and CDR2 YYNGEE.

This chain links TRBV11-2 with TRBJ1-1; the D gene is possibly TRBD1 (5 bases). V lost 1 base and J lost 2, with 11 bases in between. Germline V gives CDR1 SGHAT, CDR2 FQNNGV. This CDR3 comprises 15 residues. The CDR3 DNA is TGTGCCAGCAGCTTAGGCAGTAGGGGAAACACTGAAGCTTTCTTT. Translating it yields CASSLGSRGNTEAFF.

The chain is built from TRBV30 and TRBJ2-1; 13 nucleotides match TRBD2. CDR3 length: 15 amino acids. Germline values: CDR1 GTSNPN, CDR2 SVGIG (reference sequence). V lost 5 bases to trimming and J lost 9 bases; unmatched junction nucleotides: 10. The CDR3 coding sequence is TGTGCCTGGGGACGACTAGCGGGGGGATGGGGTGAGCAGTTCTTC. It codes for CAWGRLAGGWGEQFF. The variable domain in full, completed from reference TRBV30 and TRBJ2-1, reads SQTIHQWPATLVQPVGSPLSLECTVEGTSNPNLYWYRQAAGRGLQLLFYSVGIGQISSEVPQNLSASRPQDRQFILSSKKLLLSDSGFYLCAWGRLAGGWGEQFFGPGTRLTVL.

This rearrangement joins TRBV5-1 to TRBJ1-1; 11 bases match TRBD1. V shed 0 bases and J 5 bases; nucleotides not matched to a gene: 6. CDR3 size: 16 residues. Germline V gene lookup returns CDR1 SGHRS and CDR2 YFSETQ. Here the CDR3 DNA reads TGCGCCAGCAGCTTGGTAGGGACAGGGGGTTATACTGAAGCTTTCTTT. Amino acid sequence: CASSLVGTGGYTEAFF.